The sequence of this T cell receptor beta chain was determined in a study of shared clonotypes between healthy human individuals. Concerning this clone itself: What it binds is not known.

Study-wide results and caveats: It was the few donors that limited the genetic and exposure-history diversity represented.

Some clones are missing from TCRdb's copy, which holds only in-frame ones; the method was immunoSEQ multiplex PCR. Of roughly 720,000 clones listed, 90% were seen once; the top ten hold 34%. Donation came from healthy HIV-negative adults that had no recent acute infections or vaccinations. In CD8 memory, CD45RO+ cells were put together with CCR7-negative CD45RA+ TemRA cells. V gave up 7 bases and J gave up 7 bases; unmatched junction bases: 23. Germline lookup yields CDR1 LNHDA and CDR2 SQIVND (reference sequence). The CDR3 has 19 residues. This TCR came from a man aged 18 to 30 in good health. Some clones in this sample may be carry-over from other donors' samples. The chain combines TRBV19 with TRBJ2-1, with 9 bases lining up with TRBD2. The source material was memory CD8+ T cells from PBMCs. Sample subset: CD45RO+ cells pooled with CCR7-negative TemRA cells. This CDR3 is CASTPTAALAGYSMNEQFF. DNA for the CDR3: TGTGCCAGTACCCCCACCGCCGCGCTAGCGGGATATTCTATGAATGAGCAGTTCTTC.